Listed below are T cell receptor beta chains from one sample, sequenced in a study of response to subunit inactivated influenza vaccine. TCRdb re-called the RT-PCR reads with MiXCR, one entry per CDR3 protein. The data hold approximately 530,000 distinct CDR3 sequences, with 7.5% to 8.5% observed a single time. Specimen: PBMCs from blood, collected roughly 24 months after vaccination. The receptors shown here come from a man between 45 and 75 years old who received an inactivated influenza vaccine. Both conserved end residues are part of each CDR3. Fields, in order: clone size, CDR3 length, V gene, D gene, J gene, CDR3 DNA, CDR3 protein. D genes are given only for firm matches. Where a row states a size, it is once, few, many or the class of an expanded clone; other rows omit it.

-	13	TRBV28	-	TRBJ2-1	TGTGCCACCGTCAGGGGAGTACGCAATGAGCAGTTCTTC	CATVRGVRNEQFF
-	15	TRBV24-1	TRBD2	TRBJ2-3	TGTGCCACCAGTGATCCCTTAGCGGGATCAGATACGCAGTATTTT	CATSDPLAGSDTQYF
-	14	TRBV7-9	TRBD1	TRBJ1-2	TGTGCCAGCAGCTTGGACAGGTTTGACTATGGCTACACCTTC	CASSLDRFDYGYTF
few	15	TRBV5-1	TRBD2	TRBJ2-5	TGCGCCAGCAGCGGAATAGCGGGGGGGCAAGAGACCCAGTACTTC	CASSGIAGGQETQYF
few	13	TRBV7-2	-	TRBJ2-7	TGTGCCAGCAGCGCGACAGGTTTCTACGAGCAGTACTTC	CASSATGFYEQYF
few	14	TRBV12-3/TRBV12-4	-	TRBJ1-1	TGTGCCAGCAGTCTGACAGCTGGGGGCACTGAAGCTTTCTTT	CASSLTAGGTEAFF
-	19	TRBV12-3/TRBV12-4	-	TRBJ2-6	TGTGCCAGCAGTTCTCAGCTATTTGAGAGGGGTTATGGGGCCAACGTCCTGACTTTC	CASSSQLFERGYGANVLTF
many	14	TRBV18	-	TRBJ2-3	TGTGCCAGCTCACCGGCGGGTGGCGGAGATACGCAGTATTTT	CASSPAGGGDTQYF
-	13	TRBV7-3	-	TRBJ2-1	TGTGCCAGCAGCTTTCTCAGGGGTGATGAGCAGTTCTTC	CASSFLRGDEQFF
few	11	TRBV3-1	-	TRBJ2-7	TGTGCCAGCAGCGAGACAGGTCAGCAGTACTTC	CASSETGQQYF
few	15	TRBV29-1	-	TRBJ2-1	TGCAGCGTTGTAACTTTTCGAAGCTCCTACAATGAGCAGTTCTTC	CSVVTFRSSYNEQFF
-	14	TRBV3-1	-	TRBJ1-1	TGTGCCAGCAGCCAAGAAAATGGGAACACTGAAGCTTTCTTT	CASSQENGNTEAFF
-	15	TRBV18	-	TRBJ1-1	TGTGCCAGCTCACCACCTGGACAGACGAACACTGAAGCTTTCTTT	CASSPPGQTNTEAFF
few	11	TRBV3-1	-	TRBJ2-1	TGTGCCAGCAGACATAACAATGAGCAGTTCTTC	CASRHNNEQFF
-	17	TRBV12-3/TRBV12-4	TRBD1	TRBJ1-5	TGTGCCAGCAGGGGGGGGACAGGGGTCTTCTTAAGTCAGCCCCAGCATTTT	CASRGGTGVFLSQPQHF
many	13	TRBV7-2	-	TRBJ2-5	TGTGCCACCAAGAATTATGTAGAAGAGACCCAGTACTTC	CATKNYVEETQYF
few	14	TRBV7-2	TRBD1	TRBJ2-2	TGTGCCAGCAGCGTCAGACAGGGGGGCGGGGAGCTGTTTTTT	CASSVRQGGGELFF
-	13	TRBV9	-	TRBJ1-4	TGTGCCAGCAGCAGAGGAGGAGACCTAAAACTGTTTTTT	CASSRGGDLKLFF
few	12	TRBV20-1	-	TRBJ1-5	TGCAGTTCGGACCCCTTAGGGCAGCCCCAGCATTTT	CSSDPLGQPQHF
few	12	TRBV28	-	TRBJ1-3	TGTGCCAGCAGTGTCCCTGGAAACACCATATATTTT	CASSVPGNTIYF
few	16	TRBV5-4	TRBD1	TRBJ2-1	TGTGCCAGCAGCTTATGGACAGGGGGCGGGTCGGATGAGCAGTTCTTC	CASSLWTGGGSDEQFF
many	13	TRBV7-8	-	TRBJ1-1	TGTGCCAGCAGCTTATCAAAGGGGACTGAAGCTTTCTTT	CASSLSKGTEAFF
-	16	TRBV6-2/TRBV6-3	-	TRBJ2-3	TGTGCCAGCAGTTACGGCACGACCCGGATCACAGATATGCAGTACTTT	CASSYGTTRITDMQYF
few	13	TRBV7-2	-	TRBJ1-1	TGTGCCAGCAGCTTACTCCCAGGGGCTGAAGCTTTCTTT	CASSLLPGAEAFF
few	13	TRBV5-5	-	TRBJ1-3	TGTGCCAGCAGCGTAGTTTCTGGAAACACCATATATTTT	CASSVVSGNTIYF
-	14	TRBV5-1	TRBD1	TRBJ2-1	TGCGCCAGCAGCGACCAGGACAGGGCCGATGAGCAGTTCTTC	CASSDQDRADEQFF
-	14	TRBV20-1	-	TRBJ1-4	TGCAGTGCTAGAGATAGGGGTTCAGGGGAAAAACTGTTTTTT	CSARDRGSGEKLFF
few	17	TRBV14	-	TRBJ2-4	TGTGCCAGCAGCCTGACGCCAACACCCCGGGGCAAAAACATTCAGTACTTC	CASSLTPTPRGKNIQYF
few	13	TRBV20-1	-	TRBJ2-1	TGCAGTAACGCCCAGGACATGAGGAATGAGCAGTTCTTC	CSNAQDMRNEQFF
many	15	TRBV20-1	-	TRBJ1-5	TGCAGTGCTAGGCGTAGGGGCGTTGGCAATCAGCCCCAGCATTTT	CSARRRGVGNQPQHF
-	13	TRBV30	-	TRBJ2-1	TGTGCCTGGAGTGTACTGGGGTGGAGTGAGCAGTTCTTC	CAWSVLGWSEQFF
many	16	TRBV27	-	TRBJ1-1	TGTGCCAGCAGTCCTAACCTACGGGGGCTCGGAACTGAAGCTTTCTTT	CASSPNLRGLGTEAFF
-	15	TRBV7-2	TRBD2	TRBJ2-7	TGTGCCAGCAGCCCTAATTGGGGACTAAGCTACGAGCAGTACTTC	CASSPNWGLSYEQYF
-	16	TRBV29-1	-	TRBJ2-7	TGCAGCGTTGAAGGCTGGCGGCAGGGCCAGAGTTACGAGCAGTACTTC	CSVEGWRQGQSYEQYF
many	15	TRBV6-4	-	TRBJ2-1	TGTGCCAGCAGTGTGACTGGCGATCCGCAGAATGAGCAGTTCTTC	CASSVTGDPQNEQFF